The rows below give T cell receptor beta chains drawn from one sample of a study of T-cell memory formation after mild COVID-19. MiXCR, applied by TCRdb to the 5' RACE reads, yields one record per CDR3 protein. The repertoire holds hundreds of thousands of distinct CDR3 sequences, with more than 15% as singletons. Material: PBMCs or a T cell subset sorted from them (not recorded which). These TCRs come from an adult woman who had mild COVID-19 (a few samples of this study predate the infection). Cell type and time point are not known. Both conserved end residues are part of each CDR3. D genes are given only for firm matches. Not every row has a clone size; where given, it reads once, few, many or a size class.

TGTGCCAGCAATTTCGCGGGAGGCGATAGGGAGACCCAGTACTTC	CASNFAGGDRETQYF	TRBD2	TRBJ2-5	TRBV6-2/TRBV6-3	-
TGTGCCAGCAGCCGTGAAGTCCGGGCCTACGAGCAGTACTTC	CASSREVRAYEQYF	-	TRBJ2-7	TRBV3-1	few
TGTGCCAGCAGTTTCTACCGGGACAGCGATGGCTACACCTTC	CASSFYRDSDGYTF	TRBD1	TRBJ1-2	TRBV6-5	few
TGTGCCAGCAGCGTAGATTCCGGGGGACCTCAAGAGACCCAGTACTTC	CASSVDSGGPQETQYF	-	TRBJ2-5	TRBV9	-
TGTGCCAGCAGCGATGAGGGAGATACGCAGTATTTT	CASSDEGDTQYF	-	TRBJ2-3	TRBV9	-
TGTGCCAGCAGTCGCGTAGGACTGAGCTCCTACAATGAGCAGTTCTTC	CASSRVGLSSYNEQFF	-	TRBJ2-1	TRBV6-2/TRBV6-3	many
TGTGCCAGCAGCGGACTAGCGGGAGGCTCTGGGGCCAACGTCCTGACTTTC	CASSGLAGGSGANVLTF	TRBD2	TRBJ2-6	TRBV6-5	-
TGTGCCAGCAGTCGGCAAAGGGGTAGGGGGAACACTGAAGCTTTCTTT	CASSRQRGRGNTEAFF	-	TRBJ1-1	TRBV27	few
TGTGCCAGCAGCTCCGGACTGTCTCCTGAGCAGTTCTTC	CASSSGLSPEQFF	-	TRBJ2-1	TRBV7-3	-
TGTGCCAGCAGCTTGTCCTACGGCTACTACGAGCAGTACTTC	CASSLSYGYYEQYF	-	TRBJ2-7	TRBV5-6	few
TGCGCCAGCAGCCCAGTGACAGGATTTAACTATGGCTACACCTTC	CASSPVTGFNYGYTF	-	TRBJ1-2	TRBV5-1	few
TGCAGCGTTGTTGAGGGCACTGAAGCTTTCTTT	CSVVEGTEAFF	-	TRBJ1-1	TRBV29-1	-
TGTGCCAGCTCTGGCGGGGGTGAAGGGGGAGCTTTCTTT	CASSGGGEGGAFF	-	TRBJ1-1	TRBV12-3/TRBV12-4	-
TGTGCCAGCAGCACTGGACGGACTGAAGCTTTCTTT	CASSTGRTEAFF	-	TRBJ1-1	TRBV7-9	few
TGTGCCACCAGCTTAGAAGGACTAGCGGGAGAGGAGCAGTTCTTC	CATSLEGLAGEEQFF	TRBD2	TRBJ2-1	TRBV15	-
TGTGCCAGCAGTACCCACGCCCGAGGGGGAGCCGAAGCTTTCTTT	CASSTHARGGAEAFF	-	TRBJ1-1	TRBV12-3/TRBV12-4	-
TGTGCCAGCAGCCGACCGGGACAAGATAGCTACGAGCAGTACTTC	CASSRPGQDSYEQYF	-	TRBJ2-7	TRBV5-6	few
TGTGCCAGCAGCGGCGGGGTTCTAACAGATACGCAGTATTTT	CASSGGVLTDTQYF	-	TRBJ2-3	TRBV7-9	-
TGCGCCAGCAGCACGGGGGACAGGGGGGCTGGAGATACGCAGTATTTT	CASSTGDRGAGDTQYF	TRBD1	TRBJ2-3	TRBV5-1	few
TGCAGCGTTGAAGGGCAGGGGGTCGCTGAAGCTTTCTTT	CSVEGQGVAEAFF	TRBD1	TRBJ1-1	TRBV29-1	-
TGTGCCAGCAGCTCGCCTGAGGAGCTAGGCGATGAGCAGTTCTTC	CASSSPEELGDEQFF	-	TRBJ2-1	TRBV11-3	few
TGTGCCAGCAGAATAGCGGGAGGTTCCTACGAGCAGTACTTC	CASRIAGGSYEQYF	TRBD2	TRBJ2-7	TRBV6-5	few
TGTGCCAGCAGCCAAACACAGGGATGGCAGTACTTC	CASSQTQGWQYF	-	TRBJ2-7	TRBV3-1	few
TGTGCCAGCAGTTATTTCGGGAACTACGAGCAGTACTTC	CASSYFGNYEQYF	-	TRBJ2-7	TRBV6-2/TRBV6-3	-
TGTGCCAGCAGTCTCGGGACAGGGTTCCTCTATGGCTACACCTTC	CASSLGTGFLYGYTF	TRBD1	TRBJ1-2	TRBV27	few
TGTGCCAGCAGTGACCCGACTCGGTTGGGGGGGCAGTTCTTC	CASSDPTRLGGQFF	-	TRBJ2-1	TRBV25-1	-
TGTGCCACCAGCAGTGGACAGGCTAACTATGGCTACACCTTC	CATSSGQANYGYTF	TRBD1	TRBJ1-2	TRBV15	few